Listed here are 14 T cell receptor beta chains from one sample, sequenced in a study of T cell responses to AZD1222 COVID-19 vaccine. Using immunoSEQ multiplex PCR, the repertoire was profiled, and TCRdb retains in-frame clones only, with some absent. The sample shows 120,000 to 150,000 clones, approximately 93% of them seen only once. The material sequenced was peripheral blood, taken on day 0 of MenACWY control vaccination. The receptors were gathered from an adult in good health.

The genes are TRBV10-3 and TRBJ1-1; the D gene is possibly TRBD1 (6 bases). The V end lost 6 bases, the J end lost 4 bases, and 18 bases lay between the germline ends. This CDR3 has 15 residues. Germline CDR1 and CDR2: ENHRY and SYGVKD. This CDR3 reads CAISEDRGAGTEAFF. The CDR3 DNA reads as TGTGCCATCAGCGAGGATCGGGGGGCCGGCACTGAAGCTTTCTTT.

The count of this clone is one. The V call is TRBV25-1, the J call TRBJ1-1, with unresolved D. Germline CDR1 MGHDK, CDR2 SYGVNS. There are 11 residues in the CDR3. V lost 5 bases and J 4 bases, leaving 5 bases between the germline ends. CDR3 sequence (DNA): TGTGCCAGCAGTAGGAGCACTGAAGCTTTCTTT. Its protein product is CASSRSTEAFF.

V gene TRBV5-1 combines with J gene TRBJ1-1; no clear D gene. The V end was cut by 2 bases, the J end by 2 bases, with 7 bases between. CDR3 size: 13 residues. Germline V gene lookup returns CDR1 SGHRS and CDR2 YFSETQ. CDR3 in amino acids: CASSFTDNTEAFF. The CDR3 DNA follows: TGCGCCAGCAGCTTCACAGATAACACTGAAGCTTTCTTT.

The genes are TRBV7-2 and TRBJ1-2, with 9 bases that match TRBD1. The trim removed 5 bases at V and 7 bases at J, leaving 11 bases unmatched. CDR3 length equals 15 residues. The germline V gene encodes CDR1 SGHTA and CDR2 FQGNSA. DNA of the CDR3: TGTGCCAGCAGCAACCCAACCGGGACAGGGTCTGGCTACACCTTC. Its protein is CASSNPTGTGSGYTF. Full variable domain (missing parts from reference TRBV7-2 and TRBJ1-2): GAGVSQSPSNKVTEKGKDVELRCDPISGHTALYWYRQSLGQGLEFLIYFQGNSAPDKSGLPSDRFSAERTGGSVSTLTIQRTQQEDSAVYLCASSNPTGTGSGYTFGSGTRLTVV.

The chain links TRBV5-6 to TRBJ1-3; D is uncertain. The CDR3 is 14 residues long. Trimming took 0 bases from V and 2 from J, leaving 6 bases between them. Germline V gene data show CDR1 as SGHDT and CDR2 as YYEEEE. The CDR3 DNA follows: TGTGCCAGCAGCTTGGCGGCAGCTGGAAACACCATATATTTT. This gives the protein CASSLAAAGNTIYF.

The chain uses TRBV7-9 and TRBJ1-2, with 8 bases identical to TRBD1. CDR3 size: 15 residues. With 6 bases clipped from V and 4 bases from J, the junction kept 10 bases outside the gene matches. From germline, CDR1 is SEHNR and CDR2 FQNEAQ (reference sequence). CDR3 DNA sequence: TGTGCCAGCAGTCCACGTACGGGACAGGCCTATGGCTACACCTTC. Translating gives CASSPRTGQAYGYTF. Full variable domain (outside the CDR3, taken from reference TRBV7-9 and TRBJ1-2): DTGVSQNPRHKITKRGQNVTFRCDPISEHNRLYWYRQTLGQGPEFLTYFQNEAQLEKSRLLSDRFSAERPKGSFSTLEIQRTEQGDSAMYLCASSPRTGQAYGYTFGSGTRLTVV.

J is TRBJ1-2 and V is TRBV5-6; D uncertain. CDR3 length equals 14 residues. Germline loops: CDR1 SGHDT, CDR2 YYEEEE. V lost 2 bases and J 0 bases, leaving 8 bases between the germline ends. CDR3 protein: CASSFKGTNYGYTF. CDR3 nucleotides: TGTGCCAGCAGCTTTAAGGGAACTAACTATGGCTACACCTTC.

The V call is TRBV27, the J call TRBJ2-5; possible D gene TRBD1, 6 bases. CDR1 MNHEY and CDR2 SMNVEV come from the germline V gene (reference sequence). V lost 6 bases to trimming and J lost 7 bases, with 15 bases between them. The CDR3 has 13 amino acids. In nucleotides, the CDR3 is TGTGCCAGCAGCTGGGGGCCTGGGGGGACCCAGTACTTC. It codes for CASSWGPGGTQYF.

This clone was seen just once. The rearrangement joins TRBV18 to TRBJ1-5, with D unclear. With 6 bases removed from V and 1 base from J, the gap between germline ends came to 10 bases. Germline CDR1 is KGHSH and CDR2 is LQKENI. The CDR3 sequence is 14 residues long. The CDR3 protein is CASSDGPSNQPQHF. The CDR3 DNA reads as TGTGCCAGCTCCGACGGACCGAGCAATCAGCCCCAGCATTTT.

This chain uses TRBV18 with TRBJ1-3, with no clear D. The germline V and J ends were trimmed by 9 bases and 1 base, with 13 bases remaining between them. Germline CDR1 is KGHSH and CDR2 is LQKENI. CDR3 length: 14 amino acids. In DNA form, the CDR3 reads TGTGCCAGTGCCATCGGGGTTTCTGGAAACACCATATATTTT. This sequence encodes CASAIGVSGNTIYF.

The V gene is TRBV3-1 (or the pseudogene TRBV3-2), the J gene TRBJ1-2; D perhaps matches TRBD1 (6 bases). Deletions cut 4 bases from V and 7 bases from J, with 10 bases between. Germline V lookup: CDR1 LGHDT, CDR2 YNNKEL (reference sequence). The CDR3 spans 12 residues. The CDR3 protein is CASSLQTGGYTF. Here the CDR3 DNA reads TGTGCCAGCAGCCTTCAGACAGGTGGCTACACCTTC.

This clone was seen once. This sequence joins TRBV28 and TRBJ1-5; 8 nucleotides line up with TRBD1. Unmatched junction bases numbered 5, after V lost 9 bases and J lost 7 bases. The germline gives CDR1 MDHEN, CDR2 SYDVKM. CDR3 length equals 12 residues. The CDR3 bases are TGTGCCAGTCAGGGGGCCGGGCAGCCCCAGCATTTT. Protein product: CASQGAGQPQHF.

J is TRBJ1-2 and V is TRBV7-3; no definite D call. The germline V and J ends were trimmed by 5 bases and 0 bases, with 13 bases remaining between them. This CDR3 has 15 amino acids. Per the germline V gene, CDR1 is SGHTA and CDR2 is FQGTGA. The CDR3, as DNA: TGTGCCAGCAGCCCCTACTCGGGCGCTAACTATGGCTACACCTTC. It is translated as CASSPYSGANYGYTF.

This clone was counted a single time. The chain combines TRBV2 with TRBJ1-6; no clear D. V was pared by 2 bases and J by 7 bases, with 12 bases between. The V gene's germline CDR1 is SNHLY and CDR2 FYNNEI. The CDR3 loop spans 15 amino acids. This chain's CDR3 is CASSETYSANSPLHF. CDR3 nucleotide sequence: TGTGCCAGCAGTGAAACCTACAGTGCCAATTCACCCCTCCACTTT.